These 28 T cell receptor beta chains share one sample of origin, sequenced in a study of cytomegalovirus exposure and HLA in healthy donors. PCR involved 60 Vbeta and 13 Jbeta primers. This table comes from immunoSEQ multiplex PCR, and its TCRdb copy is limited to in-frame clones, with some not included. The table records approximately 290,000 clones, under 90% of them present only once. Sample: PBMCs. All receptors derive from a girl aged 2-10 years in good health and CMV-seronegative.

This clone was seen just once. CDR3 in amino acids: CASSKVKRGSPGEQYF. CDR3 DNA sequence: TGTGCCAGCAGCAAAGTTAAGCGGGGAAGTCCGGGGGAGCAGTACTTC. The chain has TRBV21-1 and TRBJ2-5; TRBD2, the D gene given by the table, was not confirmed from the DNA. TRBV21-1 is listed as a pseudogene. This CDR3 has 16 residues.

The gene calls are TRBV9 and TRBJ2-2; 9 bases line up with TRBD2. The ends lost 2 bases at V and 0 bases at J; junction bases unmatched: 11. The CDR3 extends over 19 amino acids. Germline V gene sequence: CDR1 SGDLS, CDR2 YYNGEE. The CDR3 bases are TGTGCCAGCAGCGTCGACCCCGGGACTAGCCGCACGAACACCGGGGAGCTGTTTTTT. It translates to CASSVDPGTSRTNTGELFF.

V and J are TRBV28 and TRBJ2-3, with TRBD2 matching over 10 bases. CDR1 is MDHEN, CDR2 SYDVKM, per germline. The CDR3 runs to 17 residues. V lost 6 bases, J lost 11 bases, and 20 bases stayed unmatched. The chain's CDR3 is CASSLLAGRDKNGWQYF. The CDR3 nucleotides read TGTGCCAGCAGCCTACTAGCGGGGAGGGATAAGAATGGTTGGCAGTATTTT.

This chain connects TRBV28 to TRBJ1-5; TRBD1 matches at 8 bases. This CDR3 spans 16 amino acids. CDR1 is MDHEN and CDR2 is SYDVKM in the germline V gene. The junction had 6 bases not matched to a gene; V was cut back by 4 bases and J by 1 base. The CDR3 DNA sequence: TGTGCCAGCAGTTACAGGGGGTCGTACAGCAATCAGCCCCAGCATTTT. This encodes CASSYRGSYSNQPQHF.

This clone was seen once. This rearrangement joins TRBV30 to TRBJ1-3; D remains ambiguous. Germline assignment: CDR1 GTSNPN and CDR2 SVGIG (reference sequence). The CDR3 is 14 residues long. Between the trimmed V and J ends, which lost 2 bases and 1 base, there was a span of 9 bases. The CDR3 sequence is CAWSPGGSGNTIYF. The CDR3 region has the DNA TGTGCCTGGAGTCCGGGAGGGTCTGGAAACACCATATATTTT.

This clone has just a few counts. The genes are TRBV4-1 and TRBJ1-2; 10 positions match TRBD1. The V gene end was trimmed by 0 bases and the J gene end by 4 bases; junction bases not matched to a gene: 11. Germline loops: CDR1 MGHRA, CDR2 YSYEKL. The CDR3 length is 18 residues. CDR3 nucleotides: TGCGCCAGCAGCCAAGATCCCCGGGGACAGGGGCAATTCTATGGCTACACCTTC. It encodes CASSQDPRGQGQFYGYTF.

The gene calls are TRBV28 and TRBJ2-3; 7 positions match TRBD2. Trimming took 3 bases from V and 0 from J; bases not matched to a gene: 9. Looked up from germline, CDR1 is MDHEN and CDR2 is SYDVKM. The CDR3 totals 17 residues. The chain's CDR3 is CASSFRHTSESTDTQYF. CDR3 in DNA: TGTGCCAGCAGTTTCCGGCATACTAGCGAGAGCACAGATACGCAGTATTTT. Full variable domain (outside the CDR3, taken from reference TRBV28 and TRBJ2-3): DVKVTQSSRYLVKRTGEKVFLECVQDMDHENMFWYRQDPGLGLRLIYFSYDVKMKEKGDIPEGYSVSREKKERFSLILESASTNQTSMYLCASSFRHTSESTDTQYFGPGTRLTVL.

The CDR3 reads CASSEERNRDYTF. Written as DNA, the CDR3 is TGTGCCAGCAGTGAAGAGAGAAACAGGGACTACACCTTC. The rearrangement links TRBV6-1 to TRBJ1-2, with D maybe TRBD1 (6 bases). Germline V gene sequence: CDR1 MNHNS, CDR2 SASEGT. The CDR3 loop spans 13 amino acids. Trimming removed 1 base at V and 10 bases at J, with 13 bases between.

This sequence joins TRBV29-1 and TRBJ2-1; 7 bases align to TRBD2. The CDR3 runs 16 residues. Germline V gives CDR1 SQVTM, CDR2 ANQGSEA. V dropped 3 bases and J dropped 1; count of bases not matched to a gene: 9. The CDR3 region is CSVEGTLASSYNEQFF. For the CDR3, the DNA is TGCAGCGTTGAGGGTACACTAGCGTCATCCTACAATGAGCAGTTCTTC.

The chain joins TRBV7-9 to TRBJ2-7; 10 nucleotides line up with TRBD2. V dropped 5 bases and J dropped 4; count of bases not matched to a gene: 8. CDR1 is SEHNR, CDR2 FQNEAQ, per germline (reference sequence). The CDR3 spans 15 residues. The CDR3 region has the DNA TGTGCCAGCAGCAGGCTAGCGGGAGAAACATACGAGCAGTACTTC. Protein product: CASSRLAGETYEQYF.

V usage is TRBV9 and J usage is TRBJ1-2; 7 bases align to TRBD1. Germline V gene data show CDR1 as SGDLS and CDR2 as YYNGEE. The trim removed 1 base at V and 4 bases at J, leaving 7 bases unmatched. The CDR3 contains 15 residues. This CDR3 reads CASSVIPGQSYGYTF. The CDR3, as DNA: TGTGCCAGCAGCGTAATACCGGGACAGAGCTATGGCTACACCTTC.

The gene calls are TRBV19 and TRBJ2-3, with a possible D match to TRBD1 (6 bases). The CDR3 is 15 amino acids. Germline assignment: CDR1 LNHDA and CDR2 SQIVND (reference sequence). The ends were cut back, 10 bases at V and 4 bases at J, with 21 bases in the middle. This CDR3 reads CATKRQGYCPDTQYF. The CDR3 DNA reads as TGTGCCACTAAGCGTCAGGGGTATTGCCCAGATACGCAGTATTTT.

The V gene is TRBV28, the J gene TRBJ2-7; 12 nucleotides align to TRBD2. The CDR3 extends over 14 amino acids. Germline trimming cut 6 bases from V and 5 bases from J; bases unmatched to any gene: 5. CDR1 and CDR2 (germline): MDHEN, SYDVKM. CDR3 residues: CASRLAGGYDEQYF. The CDR3 region has the DNA TGTGCCAGCAGACTAGCGGGAGGTTACGACGAGCAGTACTTC.

The V gene is TRBV7-8, the J gene TRBJ2-3; D is possibly TRBD2 (6 bases). The length of the CDR3 is 15 residues. Trimming left V 3 bases short and J 3 bases short, with 13 bases between. Germline V gives CDR1 SGHVS, CDR2 FQNEAQ. Written as DNA, the CDR3 is TGTGCCAGCAGCTTTGGAACAGCGGGTACAGATACGCAGTATTTT. Protein product: CASSFGTAGTDTQYF.

The chain carries TRBV30 and TRBJ1-2; possible D gene TRBD1, 5 bases. The CDR3 totals 15 residues. V lost 0 bases, J lost 4 bases, and 15 bases lay in between. Germline lookup yields CDR1 GTSNPN and CDR2 SVGIG (reference sequence). CDR3 protein: CAWSVGDRDFYGYTF. As DNA, the CDR3 is TGTGCCTGGAGTGTAGGTGACAGAGATTTCTATGGCTACACCTTC.

This sequence joins TRBV7-3 and TRBJ2-3, with D hard to call. CDR1 is SGHTA and CDR2 is FQGTGA in the germline V gene. Trimming pared 2 bases from V and 5 bases from J, leaving 14 bases between. CDR3 length: 15 amino acids. CDR3 loop: CASSLGAVDLDTQYF. The CDR3 DNA reads as TGTGCCAGCAGCTTAGGTGCGGTTGACTTAGATACGCAGTATTTT. The entire variable domain, with the rest obtained from reference TRBV7-3 and TRBJ2-3, is as follows: GAGVSQTPSNKVTEKGKYVELRCDPISGHTALYWYRQSLGQGPEFLIYFQGTGAADDSGLPNDRFFAVRPEGSVSTLKIQRTERGDSAVYLCASSLGAVDLDTQYFGPGTRLTVL.

The rearrangement joins TRBV11-1 to TRBJ2-7, with a possible D match to TRBD2 (5 bases). Germline CDR1 SGHAT, CDR2 FQDESV (reference sequence). V lost 5 bases, J lost 6 bases, and 14 bases lay in between. The CDR3 totals 13 residues. The CDR3 region is CASSEGVSGEQYF. In nucleotides, the CDR3 is TGTGCCAGCAGCGAGGGCGTCTCTGGCGAGCAGTACTTC.

This chain joins TRBV30 and TRBJ2-7; the D gene is possibly TRBD1 (6 bases). The V gene lost 4 bases and the J gene lost 2 bases, with 9 bases spanning the gap. Germline-derived CDR1 and CDR2 are GTSNPN and SVGIG (reference sequence). CDR3 length: 12 amino acids. The CDR3 spells CAWTGDTYEQYF. Here the CDR3 DNA reads TGTGCCTGGACAGGGGACACCTACGAGCAGTACTTC.

V usage is TRBV7-9 and J usage is TRBJ2-1; D possibly corresponds to TRBD2 (6 bases). Germline CDR1 and CDR2: SEHNR and FQNEAQ (reference sequence). Trimming removed 3 bases from V and 7 bases from J, with 16 bases in between. This CDR3 is 15 amino acids long. This CDR3 is CASSFRLGIENEQFF. The CDR3 DNA is TGTGCCAGCAGCTTCCGACTAGGAATTGAGAATGAGCAGTTCTTC.

This clone was counted between two and nine times. The V call is TRBV13, the J call TRBJ2-7; 13 bases are shared with TRBD2. Trimming at V came to 0 bases and at J to 7 bases, leaving 6 bases not matched to a gene. CDR3 size: 16 residues. Looked up from germline, CDR1 is PRHDT and CDR2 is FYEKMQ (reference sequence). CDR3 region: CASSLGRGLAGDEQYF. The CDR3 DNA reads TGTGCCAGCAGCTTAGGCCGAGGACTAGCGGGAGATGAGCAGTACTTC.

The rearrangement uses TRBV28 and TRBJ2-7; 7 bases are shared with TRBD1. This CDR3 is 13 amino acids long. The germline CDR1 and CDR2 sequences are MDHEN and SYDVKM. The V segment lost 5 bases and the J segment 3 bases; nucleotides outside the gene matches: 4. CDR3 in DNA: TGTGCCAGCAGTCTAGGGACAGTCTACGAGCAGTACTTC. Its protein is CASSLGTVYEQYF.

CDR3 sequence reads: CASSIRETQYF. CDR3 DNA: TGTGCCAGCAGTATACGGGAGACCCAGTACTTC. The gene calls are TRBV28 and TRBJ2-5; D is unresolved. Deletions cut 5 bases from V and 5 bases from J, with 6 bases between. The CDR3 is 11 residues long. CDR1 is MDHEN, CDR2 SYDVKM, per germline.

This clone was seen only a few times. The rearrangement uses TRBV19 and TRBJ2-7, with 9 bases that match TRBD2. CDR1 and CDR2 from the germline V gene are LNHDA and SQIVND (reference sequence). The CDR3 has 16 residues. Trimming at V came to 3 bases and at J to 3 bases, leaving 9 bases not matched to a gene. The chain's CDR3 is CASSIAASGTVYEQYF. CDR3 DNA sequence: TGTGCCAGTAGTATCGCGGCTAGCGGGACTGTCTACGAGCAGTACTTC.

The chain carries TRBV19 and TRBJ1-5; no firm D call. Deletions cut 3 bases from V and 4 bases from J, with 10 bases between. CDR1 is LNHDA, CDR2 SQIVND, per germline (reference sequence). There are 14 residues in the CDR3. CDR3 residues: CASSIEVKNQPQHF. DNA for the CDR3: TGTGCCAGTAGTATTGAGGTGAAGAATCAGCCCCAGCATTTT.

V usage is TRBV11-1 and J usage is TRBJ1-6; 7 bases are shared with TRBD1. The CDR3 spans 15 residues. CDR1 SGHAT and CDR2 FQDESV come from the germline V gene (reference sequence). After removal of 1 base from V and 5 bases from J, the junction contained 2 bases not matched to a gene. CDR3 residues: CASSLGTGHNSPLHF. The CDR3 DNA reads as TGTGCCAGCAGCTTAGGGACAGGACATAATTCACCCCTCCACTTT.

The V and J genes are TRBV2 and TRBJ2-1; 9 nucleotides line up with TRBD1. This CDR3 is built from 17 residues. Trimming at V came to 4 bases and at J to 5 bases, leaving 12 bases not matched to a gene. From germline, CDR1 is SNHLY and CDR2 FYNNEI. CDR3 residues: CASSGEPDRGFDNEQFF. CDR3 coding DNA: TGTGCCAGCAGTGGGGAACCCGACAGGGGGTTTGACAATGAGCAGTTCTTC.

The chain employs TRBV2 and TRBJ2-3; D possibly corresponds to TRBD1 (5 bases). V was shortened by 11 bases and J by 3 bases, with 18 bases between the two germline ends. The CDR3 consists of 14 residues. Germline-derived CDR1 and CDR2 are SNHLY and FYNNEI. The CDR3 coding sequence is TGTGCCCGCCAGGGCCACTACGGGACAGATACGCAGTATTTT. Encoded protein: CARQGHYGTDTQYF.

This chain links TRBV4-2 with TRBJ1-5; perhaps TRBD1 as D (5 bases). The CDR3 covers 14 residues. The V end was cut by 0 bases, the J end by 11 bases, with 14 bases between. From germline, CDR1 is LGHNA and CDR2 YNFKEQ. The CDR3 reads CASSQDLGGLTQHF. In DNA form, the CDR3 reads TGTGCCAGCAGCCAAGATCTCGGGGGACTGACCCAGCATTTT.